The source of this T cell receptor (beta chain) is a study of T-cell reconstitution after alpha-beta-depleted transplantation in children. It was with unique molecular identifiers that the TCRbeta library was prepared. TCRdb reprocessed the PCR reads with MiXCR, giving one entry per CDR3 protein. The top ten clones hold about a third of a sample with around 580,000 distinct CDR3 sequences, 25% to 30% of them seen once. V gave up 11 bases and J gave up 7 bases; unmatched junction bases: 20. Germline CDR1 reads MNHEY; CDR2 reads SMNVEV (reference sequence). The CDR3 has 16 amino acids. The sequence derives from a boy under two years old with Wiskott-Aldrich syndrome, due to receive a stem cell transplant. The chain is built from TRBV27 and TRBJ2-1; 7 bases are a match to TRBD2. The source material was PBMCs, sampled before TCRalphabeta/CD19-depleted stem cell transplant. The chain's CDR3 is CAARKYGEGTTNEQFF. The CDR3 DNA is TGTGCCGCGAGAAAATATGGGGAGGGGACCACGAATGAGCAGTTCTTC.